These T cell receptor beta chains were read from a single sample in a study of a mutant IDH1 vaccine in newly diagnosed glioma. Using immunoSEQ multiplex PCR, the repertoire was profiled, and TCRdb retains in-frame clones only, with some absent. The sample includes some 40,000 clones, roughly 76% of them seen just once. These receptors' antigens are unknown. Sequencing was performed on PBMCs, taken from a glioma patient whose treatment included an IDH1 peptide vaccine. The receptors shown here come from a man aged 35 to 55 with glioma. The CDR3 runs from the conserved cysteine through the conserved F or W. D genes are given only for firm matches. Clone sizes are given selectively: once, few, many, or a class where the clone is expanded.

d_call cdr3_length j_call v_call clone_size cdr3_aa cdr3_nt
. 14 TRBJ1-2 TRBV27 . CASSPSGPMGGYTF TGTGCCAGCAGCCCCTCGGGCCCCATGGGGGGCTACACCTTC
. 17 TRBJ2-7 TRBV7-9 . CASSLGGAASHSYEQYF TGTGCCAGCAGCTTAGGCGGGGCGGCATCACACTCCTACGAGCAGTACTTC
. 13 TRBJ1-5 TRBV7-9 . CASSPFGSQPQHF TGTGCCAGCAGCCCATTTGGAAGTCAGCCCCAGCATTTT
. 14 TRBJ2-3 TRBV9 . CASSARRTEDTQYF TGTGCCAGCAGCGCCCGACGAACCGAGGATACGCAGTATTTT
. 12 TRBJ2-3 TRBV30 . CAWSVNPDTQYF TGTGCCTGGAGTGTGAACCCAGATACGCAGTATTTT
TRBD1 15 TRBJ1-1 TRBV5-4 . CASSSFGQVNTEAFF TGTGCCAGCAGCTCCTTTGGACAGGTTAACACTGAAGCTTTCTTT
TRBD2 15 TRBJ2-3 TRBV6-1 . CASTRLAGGTDTQYF TGTGCCAGCACTAGACTAGCGGGGGGGACAGATACGCAGTATTTT
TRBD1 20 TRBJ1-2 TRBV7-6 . CASSLIPLAGTATRVYGYTF TGTGCCAGCAGCTTAATCCCCCTCGCCGGGACAGCCACCAGGGTCTATGGCTACACCTTC
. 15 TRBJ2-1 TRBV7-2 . CASSLTRAPYNEQFF TGTGCCAGCAGCTTAACGAGGGCCCCCTACAATGAGCAGTTCTTC
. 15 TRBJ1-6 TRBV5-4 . CASSPEIGRNSPLHF TGTGCCAGCAGCCCAGAAATTGGACGTAATTCACCCCTCCACTTT
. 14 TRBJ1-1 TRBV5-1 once CASSLEEMNTEAFF TGCGCCAGCAGCTTGGAGGAGATGAACACTGAAGCTTTCTTT
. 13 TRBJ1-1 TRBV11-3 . CASSLGTHTEAFF TGTGCCAGCAGCTTGGGGACTCACACTGAAGCTTTCTTT
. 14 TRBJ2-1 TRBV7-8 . CASSLIRTYNEQFF TGTGCCAGCAGCTTAATCAGGACTTACAATGAGCAGTTCTTC
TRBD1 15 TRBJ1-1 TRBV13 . CASSLTPGGGTEAFF TGTGCCAGCAGCTTGACCCCAGGGGGAGGAACTGAAGCTTTCTTT
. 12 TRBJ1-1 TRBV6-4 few CASTRRSTEAFF TGTGCCAGCACCCGACGGTCCACTGAAGCTTTCTTT
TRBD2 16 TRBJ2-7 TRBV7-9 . CASSSTAGGAGYEQYF TGTGCCAGCAGCTCGACCGCGGGGGGCGCTGGATACGAGCAGTACTTC
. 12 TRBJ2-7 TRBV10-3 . CAISVGRYEQYF TGTGCCATCAGTGTGGGGCGGTACGAGCAGTACTTC
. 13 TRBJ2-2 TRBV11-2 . CASSARSPGELFF TGTGCCAGCAGCGCGCGATCACCCGGGGAGCTGTTTTTT
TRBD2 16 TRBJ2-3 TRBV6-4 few CASSELAGANTDTQYF TGTGCCAGCAGTGAACTAGCGGGAGCGAACACAGATACGCAGTATTTT
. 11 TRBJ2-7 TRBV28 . CASSFAHEQYF TGTGCCAGCAGTTTTGCGCACGAGCAGTACTTC
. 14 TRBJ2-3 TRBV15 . CATERDSTTDTQYF TGTGCCACCGAGCGGGACAGTACCACAGATACGCAGTATTTT
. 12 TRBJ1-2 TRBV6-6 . CASSADQYGYTF TGTGCCAGCAGTGCCGACCAGTATGGCTACACCTTC
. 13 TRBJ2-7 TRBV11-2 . CASSSGADYEQYF TGTGCCAGCAGCTCCGGGGCTGACTACGAGCAGTACTTC
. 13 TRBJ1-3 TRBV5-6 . CASSPPLGNTIYF TGTGCCAGCAGCCCCCCCCTCGGGAACACCATATATTTT
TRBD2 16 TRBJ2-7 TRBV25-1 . CASSVTGLAGGYEQYF TGTGCCAGCAGTGTGACCGGACTAGCGGGGGGTTACGAGCAGTACTTC
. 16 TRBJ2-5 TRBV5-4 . CASIKYRGSSEETQYF TGTGCCAGCATCAAGTATAGGGGCAGCTCCGAAGAGACCCAGTACTTC
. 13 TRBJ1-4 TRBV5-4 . CASSSPDSEKLFF TGTGCCAGCAGCTCCCCGGACAGTGAAAAACTGTTTTTT
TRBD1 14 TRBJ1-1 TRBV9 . CASSVVDRATEAFF TGTGCCAGCAGCGTAGTTGACAGGGCTACTGAAGCTTTCTTT
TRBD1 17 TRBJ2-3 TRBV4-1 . CASSHRPGQGTGDTQYF TGCGCCAGCAGCCATAGACCGGGACAGGGCACCGGAGATACGCAGTATTTT
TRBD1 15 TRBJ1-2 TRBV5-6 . CASSLHGAGGYGYTF TGTGCCAGCAGCTTGCATGGCGCAGGGGGCTATGGCTACACCTTC
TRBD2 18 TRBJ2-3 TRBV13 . CASSPGLAGDPVGDTQYF TGTGCCAGCAGCCCGGGACTAGCGGGAGACCCCGTGGGAGATACGCAGTATTTT
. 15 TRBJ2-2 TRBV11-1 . CASSWTVLNTGELFF TGTGCCAGCAGCTGGACAGTTTTGAACACCGGGGAGCTGTTTTTT
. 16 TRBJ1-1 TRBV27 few CASSLSPGALNTEAFF TGTGCCAGCAGTTTATCTCCGGGAGCCCTGAACACTGAAGCTTTCTTT
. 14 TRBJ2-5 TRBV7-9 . CASSLNGAQETQYF TGTGCCAGCAGCTTAAACGGGGCCCAAGAGACCCAGTACTTC
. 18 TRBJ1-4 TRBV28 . CASSPLLSGTEQNEKLFF TGTGCCAGCAGTCCACTTCTTTCCGGGACTGAACAAAATGAAAAACTGTTTTTT
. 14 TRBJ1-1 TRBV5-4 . CASSPGQKNTEAFF TGTGCCAGCAGCCCGGGACAAAAGAACACTGAAGCTTTCTTT
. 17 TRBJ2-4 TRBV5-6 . CASSLISLASAKNIQYF TGTGCCAGCAGCTTGATAAGCTTAGCGTCAGCCAAAAACATTCAGTACTTC
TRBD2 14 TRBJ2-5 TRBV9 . CASSVTSGQETQYF TGTGCCAGCAGCGTAACTAGCGGCCAAGAGACCCAGTACTTC
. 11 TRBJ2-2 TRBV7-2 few CASENTGELFF TGTGCCAGCGAGAACACCGGGGAGCTGTTTTTT
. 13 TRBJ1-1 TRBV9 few CASSVDHNTEAFF TGTGCCAGCAGCGTAGACCATAACACTGAAGCTTTCTTT
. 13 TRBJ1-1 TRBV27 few CASGRGRDTEAFF TGTGCCAGCGGGAGGGGCCGAGACACTGAAGCTTTCTTT
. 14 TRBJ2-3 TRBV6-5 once CAAGRGGSTDTQYF TGTGCCGCAGGACGGGGCGGTAGCACAGATACGCAGTATTTT